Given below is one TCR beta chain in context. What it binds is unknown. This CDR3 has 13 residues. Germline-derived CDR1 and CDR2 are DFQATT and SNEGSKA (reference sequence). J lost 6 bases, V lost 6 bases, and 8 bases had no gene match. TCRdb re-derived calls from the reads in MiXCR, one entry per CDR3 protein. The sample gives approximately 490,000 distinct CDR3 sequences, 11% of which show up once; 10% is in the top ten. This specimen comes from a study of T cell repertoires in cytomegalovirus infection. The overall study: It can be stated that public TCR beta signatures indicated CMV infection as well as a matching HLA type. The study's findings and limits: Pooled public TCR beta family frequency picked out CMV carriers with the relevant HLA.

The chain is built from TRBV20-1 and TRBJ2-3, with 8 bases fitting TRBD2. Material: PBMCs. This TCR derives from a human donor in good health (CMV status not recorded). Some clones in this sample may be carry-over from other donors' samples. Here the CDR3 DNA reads TGCAGTGCGCCCGGGGGGGGGAGGGATACGCAGTATTTT. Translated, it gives CSAPGGGRDTQYF.